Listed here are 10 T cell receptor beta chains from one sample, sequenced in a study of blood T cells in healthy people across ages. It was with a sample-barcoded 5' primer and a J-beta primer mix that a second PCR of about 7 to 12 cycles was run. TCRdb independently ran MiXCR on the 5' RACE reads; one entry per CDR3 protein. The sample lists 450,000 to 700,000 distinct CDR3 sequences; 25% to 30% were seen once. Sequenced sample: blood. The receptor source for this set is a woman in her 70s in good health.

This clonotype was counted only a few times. The CDR3 protein is CASSLGTLVSGANVLTF. The CDR3 nucleotides are TGCGCCAGCAGCTTGGGGACATTAGTCTCTGGGGCCAACGTCCTGACTTTC. This rearrangement joins TRBV5-1 to TRBJ2-6; possibly TRBD1 for D (5 bases). V lost 0 bases to trimming and J lost 0 bases, with 10 bases between them. Germline V gene lookup returns CDR1 SGHRS and CDR2 YFSETQ. This CDR3 is 17 amino acids long.

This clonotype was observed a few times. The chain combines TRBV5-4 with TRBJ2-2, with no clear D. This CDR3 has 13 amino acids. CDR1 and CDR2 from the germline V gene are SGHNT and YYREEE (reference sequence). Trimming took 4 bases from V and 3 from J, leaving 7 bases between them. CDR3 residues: CASSRKDTGELFF. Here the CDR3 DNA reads TGTGCCAGCAGCCGGAAGGACACCGGGGAGCTGTTTTTT.

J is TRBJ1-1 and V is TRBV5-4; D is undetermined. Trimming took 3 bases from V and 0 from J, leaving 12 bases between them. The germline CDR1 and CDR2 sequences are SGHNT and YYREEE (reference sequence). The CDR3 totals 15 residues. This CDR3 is CASSSQDGLNTEAFF. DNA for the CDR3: TGTGCCAGCAGCTCGCAGGACGGTTTGAACACTGAAGCTTTCTTT.

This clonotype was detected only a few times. The CDR3 loop is CASSQEIWGAGETQYF. The CDR3 region has the DNA TGTGCCAGCAGCCAAGAGATTTGGGGGGCCGGGGAGACCCAGTACTTC. The rearrangement uses TRBV4-2 and TRBJ2-5; D may be TRBD1 or TRBD2 (6 bases each). V gave up 0 bases and J gave up 5 bases, with 16 bases separating them. This CDR3 region has 16 residues. Germline loops: CDR1 LGHNA, CDR2 YNFKEQ.

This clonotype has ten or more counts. In DNA form, the CDR3 reads TGCAGCGTTGGGGGACGGTCGAACACTGAAGCTTTCTTT. This sequence encodes CSVGGRSNTEAFF. This chain uses TRBV29-1 with TRBJ1-1; tentatively, D is TRBD1 (5 bases). The CDR3 is 13 amino acids. Trimming shortened V by 4 bases and J by 1 base, and 10 bases separated the two germline ends. Germline V gene lookup returns CDR1 SQVTM and CDR2 ANQGSEA.

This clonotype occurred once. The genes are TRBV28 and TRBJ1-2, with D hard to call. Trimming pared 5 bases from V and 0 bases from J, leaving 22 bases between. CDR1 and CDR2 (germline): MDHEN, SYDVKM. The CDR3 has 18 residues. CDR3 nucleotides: TGTGCCAGCAGTCGTCCTTCCTCCTATCCGGGTTCTAACTATGGCTACACCTTC. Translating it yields CASSRPSSYPGSNYGYTF.

The CDR3 DNA follows: TGCAGCGTTCAGGGGGCCAAAAACATTCAGTACTTC. It is translated as CSVQGAKNIQYF. The rearrangement joins TRBV29-1 to TRBJ2-4, with D possibly TRBD1 on 6 matching bases. Germline loops: CDR1 SQVTM, CDR2 ANQGSEA. The V end was cut by 5 bases, the J end by 1 base, with 6 bases between. CDR3 length: 12 amino acids.

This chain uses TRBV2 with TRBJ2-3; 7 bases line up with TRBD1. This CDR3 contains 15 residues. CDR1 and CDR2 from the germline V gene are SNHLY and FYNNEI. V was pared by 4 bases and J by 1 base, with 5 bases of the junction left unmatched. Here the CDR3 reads CASSGTGSGTDTQYF. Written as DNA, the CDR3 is TGTGCCAGCAGTGGGACAGGCTCGGGCACAGATACGCAGTATTTT.

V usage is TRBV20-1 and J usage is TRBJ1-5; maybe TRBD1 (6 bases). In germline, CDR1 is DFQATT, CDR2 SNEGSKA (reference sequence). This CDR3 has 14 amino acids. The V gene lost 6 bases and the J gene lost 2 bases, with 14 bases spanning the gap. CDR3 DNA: TGCAGTGCCGGGAGGGGGGGTGGCAATCAGCCCCAGCATTTT. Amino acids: CSAGRGGGNQPQHF.

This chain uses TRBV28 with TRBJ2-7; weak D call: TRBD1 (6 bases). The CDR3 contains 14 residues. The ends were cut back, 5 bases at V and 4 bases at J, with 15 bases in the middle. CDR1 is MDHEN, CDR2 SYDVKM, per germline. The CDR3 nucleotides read TGTGCCAGCAGTAGCCGGGACACGGATTACGAGCAGTACTTC. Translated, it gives CASSSRDTDYEQYF. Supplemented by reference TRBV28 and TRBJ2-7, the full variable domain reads DVKVTQSSRYLVKRTGEKVFLECVQDMDHENMFWYRQDPGLGLRLIYFSYDVKMKEKGDIPEGYSVSREKKERFSLILESASTNQTSMYLCASSSRDTDYEQYFGPGTRLTVT.